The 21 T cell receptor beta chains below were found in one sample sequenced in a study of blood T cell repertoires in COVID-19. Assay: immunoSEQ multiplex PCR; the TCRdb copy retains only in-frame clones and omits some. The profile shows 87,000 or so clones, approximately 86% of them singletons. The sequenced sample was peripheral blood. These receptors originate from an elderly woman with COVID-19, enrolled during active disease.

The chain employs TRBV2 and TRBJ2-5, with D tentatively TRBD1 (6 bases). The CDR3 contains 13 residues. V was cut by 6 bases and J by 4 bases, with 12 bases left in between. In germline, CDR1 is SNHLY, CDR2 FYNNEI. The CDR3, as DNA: TGTGCCAGCAGCACAGGGTTCGGAGAGACCCAGTACTTC. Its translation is CASSTGFGETQYF.

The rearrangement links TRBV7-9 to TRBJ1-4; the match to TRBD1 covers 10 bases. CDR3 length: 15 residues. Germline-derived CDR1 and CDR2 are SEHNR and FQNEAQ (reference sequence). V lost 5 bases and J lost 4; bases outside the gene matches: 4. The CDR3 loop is CASSPGQGGNEKLFF. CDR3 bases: TGTGCCAGCAGCCCAGGACAGGGGGGTAATGAAAAACTGTTTTTT.

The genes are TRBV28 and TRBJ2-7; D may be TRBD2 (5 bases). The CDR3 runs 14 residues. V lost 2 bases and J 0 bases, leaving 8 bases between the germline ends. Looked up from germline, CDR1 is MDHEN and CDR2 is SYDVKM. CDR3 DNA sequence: TGTGCCAGCAGTTTAACCGGGAACTCCTACGAGCAGTACTTC. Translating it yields CASSLTGNSYEQYF.

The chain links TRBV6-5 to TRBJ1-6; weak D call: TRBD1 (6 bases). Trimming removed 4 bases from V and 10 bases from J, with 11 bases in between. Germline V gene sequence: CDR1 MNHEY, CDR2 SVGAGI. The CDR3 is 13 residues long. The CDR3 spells CASSLQGSSPLHF. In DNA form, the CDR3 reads TGTGCCAGCAGTTTACAGGGAAGCTCACCCCTCCACTTT.

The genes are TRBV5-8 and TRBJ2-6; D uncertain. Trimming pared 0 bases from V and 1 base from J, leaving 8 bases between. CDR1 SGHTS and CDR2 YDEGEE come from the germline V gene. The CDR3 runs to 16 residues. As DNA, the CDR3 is TGTGCCAGCAGCTTGGAAGGAGTATCTGGGGCCAACGTCCTGACTTTC. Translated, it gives CASSLEGVSGANVLTF.

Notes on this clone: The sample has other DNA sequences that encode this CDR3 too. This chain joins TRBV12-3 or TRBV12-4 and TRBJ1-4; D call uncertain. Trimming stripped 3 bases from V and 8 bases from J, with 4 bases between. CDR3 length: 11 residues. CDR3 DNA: TGTGCCAGCAGTTTTAGAGAAAAACTGTTTTTT. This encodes CASSFREKLFF.

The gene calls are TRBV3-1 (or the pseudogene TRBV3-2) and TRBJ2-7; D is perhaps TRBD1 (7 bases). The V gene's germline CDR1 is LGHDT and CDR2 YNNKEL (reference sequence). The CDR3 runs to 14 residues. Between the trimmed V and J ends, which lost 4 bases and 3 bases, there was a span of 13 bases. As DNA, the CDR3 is TGTGCCAGCAGCCGCCGCGGGACAGACTACGAGCAGTACTTC. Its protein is CASSRRGTDYEQYF.

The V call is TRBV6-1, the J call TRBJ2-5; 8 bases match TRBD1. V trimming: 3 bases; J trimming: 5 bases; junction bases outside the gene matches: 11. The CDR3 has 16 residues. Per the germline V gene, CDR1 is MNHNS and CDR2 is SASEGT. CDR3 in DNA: TGTGCCAGCAGTGAGTCTGGCAGGGGGCCTTTCGAGACCCAGTACTTC. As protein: CASSESGRGPFETQYF.

CDR3 sequence (DNA): TGTGCCAGCAGAGGGACAGGGGATTCACCCCTCCACTTT. Encoded protein: CASRGTGDSPLHF. This chain joins TRBV6-5 and TRBJ1-6, with TRBD1 identical over 10 bases. Trimming took 6 bases from V and 8 from J; bases not matched to a gene: 1. Germline assignment: CDR1 MNHEY and CDR2 SVGAGI. The CDR3 has 13 residues.

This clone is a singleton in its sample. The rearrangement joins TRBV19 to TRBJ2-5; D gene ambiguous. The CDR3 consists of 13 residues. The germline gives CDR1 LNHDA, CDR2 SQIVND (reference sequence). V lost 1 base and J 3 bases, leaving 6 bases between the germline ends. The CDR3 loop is CASSIVAEETQYF. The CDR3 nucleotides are TGTGCCAGTAGTATAGTGGCAGAAGAGACCCAGTACTTC.

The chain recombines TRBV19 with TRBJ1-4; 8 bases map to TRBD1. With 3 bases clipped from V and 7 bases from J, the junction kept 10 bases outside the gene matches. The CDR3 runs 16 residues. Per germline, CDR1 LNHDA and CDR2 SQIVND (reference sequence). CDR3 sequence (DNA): TGTGCCAGTAGTATGCTTTACGACAGGGGTGGTGAAAAACTGTTTTTT. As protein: CASSMLYDRGGEKLFF.

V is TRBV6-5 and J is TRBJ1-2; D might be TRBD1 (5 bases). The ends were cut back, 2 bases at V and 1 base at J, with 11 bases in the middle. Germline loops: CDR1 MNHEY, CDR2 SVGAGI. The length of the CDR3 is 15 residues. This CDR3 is CASSYRPGINYGYTF. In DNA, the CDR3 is TGTGCCAGCAGTTACCGTCCAGGGATTAACTATGGCTACACCTTC.

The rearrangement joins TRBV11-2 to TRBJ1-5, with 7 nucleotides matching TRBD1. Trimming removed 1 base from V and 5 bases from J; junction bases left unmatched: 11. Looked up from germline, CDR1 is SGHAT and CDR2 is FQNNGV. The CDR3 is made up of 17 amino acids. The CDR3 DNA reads TGTGCCAGCAGCTTAGGGACAGGCGAACCCAAATATCAGCCCCAGCATTTT. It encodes CASSLGTGEPKYQPQHF. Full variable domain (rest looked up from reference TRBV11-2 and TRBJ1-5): EAGVAQSPRYKIIEKRQSVAFWCNPISGHATLYWYQQILGQGPKLLIQFQNNGVVDDSQLPKDRFSAERLKGVDSTLKIQPAKLEDSAVYLCASSLGTGEPKYQPQHFGDGTRLSIL.

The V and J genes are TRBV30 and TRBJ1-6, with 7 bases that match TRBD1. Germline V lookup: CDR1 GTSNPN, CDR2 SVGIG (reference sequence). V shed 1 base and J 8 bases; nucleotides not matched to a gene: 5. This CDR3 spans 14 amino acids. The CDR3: CAWSAGTADSPLHF. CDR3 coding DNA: TGTGCCTGGAGTGCCGGGACAGCTGATTCACCCCTCCACTTT.

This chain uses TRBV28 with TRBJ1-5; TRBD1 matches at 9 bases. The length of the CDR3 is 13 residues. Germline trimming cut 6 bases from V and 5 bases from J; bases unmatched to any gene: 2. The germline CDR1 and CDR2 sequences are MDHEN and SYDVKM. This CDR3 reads CASSRQGDQPQHF. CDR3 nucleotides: TGTGCCAGCAGCCGACAGGGGGATCAGCCCCAGCATTTT.

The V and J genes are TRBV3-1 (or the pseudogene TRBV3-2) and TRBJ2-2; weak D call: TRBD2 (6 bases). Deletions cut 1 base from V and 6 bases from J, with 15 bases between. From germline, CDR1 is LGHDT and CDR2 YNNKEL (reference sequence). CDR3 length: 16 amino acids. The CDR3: CASSQGLLAVPGELFF. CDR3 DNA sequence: TGTGCCAGCAGCCAAGGGCTTTTAGCGGTCCCCGGGGAGCTGTTTTTT.

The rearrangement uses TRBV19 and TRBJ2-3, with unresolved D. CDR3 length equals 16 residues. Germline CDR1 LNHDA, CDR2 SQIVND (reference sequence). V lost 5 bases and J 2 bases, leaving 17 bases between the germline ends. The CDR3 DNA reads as TGTGCCAGTAGTTCGGCACAGATCAGGATCACAGATACGCAGTATTTT. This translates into CASSSAQIRITDTQYF.

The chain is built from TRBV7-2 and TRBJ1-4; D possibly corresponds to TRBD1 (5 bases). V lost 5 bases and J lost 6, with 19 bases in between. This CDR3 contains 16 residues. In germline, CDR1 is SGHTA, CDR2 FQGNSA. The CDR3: CASSQIGPGGDEKLFF. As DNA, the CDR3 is TGTGCCAGCAGCCAAATAGGGCCCGGAGGGGATGAAAAACTGTTTTTT.

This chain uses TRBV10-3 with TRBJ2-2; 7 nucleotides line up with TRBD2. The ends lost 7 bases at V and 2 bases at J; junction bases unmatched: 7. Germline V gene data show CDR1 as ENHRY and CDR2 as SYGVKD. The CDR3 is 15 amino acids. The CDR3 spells CAIMRAGPNTGELFF. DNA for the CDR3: TGTGCCATCATGAGAGCGGGGCCCAACACCGGGGAGCTGTTTTTT.

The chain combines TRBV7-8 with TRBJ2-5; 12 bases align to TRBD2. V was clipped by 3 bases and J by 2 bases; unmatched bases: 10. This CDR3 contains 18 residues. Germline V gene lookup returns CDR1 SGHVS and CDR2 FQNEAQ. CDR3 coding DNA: TGTGCCAGCAGCTTCCTCACCCAAACTAGCGGGAGGCAAGAGACCCAGTACTTC. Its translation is CASSFLTQTSGRQETQYF.

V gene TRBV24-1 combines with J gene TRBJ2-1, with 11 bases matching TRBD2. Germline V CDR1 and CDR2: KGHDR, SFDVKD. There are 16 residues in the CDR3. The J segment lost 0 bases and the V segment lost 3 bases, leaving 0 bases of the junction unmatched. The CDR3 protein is CATSDTSGSSYNEQFF. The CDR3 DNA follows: TGTGCCACCAGTGATACTAGCGGGAGCTCCTACAATGAGCAGTTCTTC.